What follows are 29 T cell receptor beta chains derived from one specimen sequenced in a study of cytomegalovirus exposure and HLA in healthy donors. The PCR made use of 60 Vbeta and 13 Jbeta primers. TCRdb's table, derived via immunoSEQ multiplex PCR, lists solely in-frame clones and lacks some. The repertoire holds around 130,000 clones, with roughly three quarters as singletons. The sequencing sample was made of PBMCs. Source of these receptors: a woman aged 25 to 39 in good health and CMV-seronegative.

The rearrangement links TRBV25-1 to TRBJ1-5; TRBD1 might be the D (5 bases). This CDR3 comprises 13 residues. Trimming took 5 bases from V and 7 from J, leaving 12 bases between them. The V gene's germline CDR1 is MGHDK and CDR2 SYGVNS. The CDR3 DNA reads as TGTGCCAGCAGTCGAGGGGAGGGCCAGCCCCAGCATTTT. Residues: CASSRGEGQPQHF. Together with reference TRBV25-1 and TRBJ1-5, the CDR3 gives the full variable domain: EADIYQTPRYLVIGTGKKITLECSQTMGHDKMYWYQQDPGMELHLIHYSYGVNSTEKGDLSSESTVSRIRTEHFPLTLESARPSHTSQYLCASSRGEGQPQHFGDGTRLSIL.

The V call is TRBV5-1, the J call TRBJ2-2; 8 bases are shared with TRBD2. Per the germline V gene, CDR1 is SGHRS and CDR2 is YFSETQ. J gave up 3 bases and V 10 bases, and 8 bases lay outside the gene matches. The CDR3 has 14 residues. CDR3 in amino acids: CASGSGSDTGELFF. The CDR3 region has the DNA TGCGCCTCAGGGAGCGGGAGTGACACCGGGGAGCTGTTTTTT.

This sequence joins TRBV7-8 and TRBJ2-1; TRBD1 agrees at 9 bases. CDR3 length: 15 amino acids. Looked up from germline, CDR1 is SGHVS and CDR2 is FQNEAQ. V lost 2 bases to trimming and J lost 10 bases; unmatched junction nucleotides: 9. CDR3 region: CASSLSWDRVYEQFF. In nucleotides, the CDR3 is TGTGCCAGCAGCTTAAGCTGGGACAGGGTGTACGAGCAGTTCTTC.

The chain recombines TRBV6-1 with TRBJ2-1; 8 nucleotides agree with TRBD2. The junction had 13 bases not matched to a gene; V was cut back by 2 bases and J by 1 base. This CDR3 is 19 amino acids long. The germline CDR1 and CDR2 sequences are MNHNS and SASEGT. The CDR3 sequence: CASSEYLGVGTSSYNEQFF. CDR3 nucleotides: TGTGCCAGCAGTGAATACCTAGGGGTAGGGACTAGTTCCTACAATGAGCAGTTCTTC.

The chain links TRBV6-5 to TRBJ2-7, with 8 positions matching TRBD2. Looked up from germline, CDR1 is MNHEY and CDR2 is SVGAGI. Unmatched junction bases numbered 9, after V lost 5 bases and J lost 3 bases. The CDR3 extends over 15 amino acids. The CDR3 DNA reads as TGTGCCAGCAGTCTTACTAGCGGAGCACTCTACGAGCAGTACTTC. The encoded protein is CASSLTSGALYEQYF.

This chain uses TRBV2 with TRBJ2-7; tentatively, D is TRBD1 (5 bases). Trimming removed 8 bases at V and 0 bases at J, with 17 bases between. This CDR3 spans 15 amino acids. Germline CDR1 and CDR2: SNHLY and FYNNEI. Here the CDR3 DNA reads TGTGCCAGCTCGGCTGACAGAGGAAGCTCCTACGAGCAGTACTTC. Translated, it gives CASSADRGSSYEQYF.

This clone has a handful of counts. The chain links TRBV7-9 to TRBJ2-5, with a weak D call TRBD2 (5 bases). The CDR3 contains 14 residues. With 1 base removed from V and 0 bases from J, the gap between germline ends came to 6 bases. Germline V gene sequence: CDR1 SEHNR, CDR2 FQNEAQ (reference sequence). The CDR3 DNA reads as TGTGCCAGCAGCTTAGGCGGGTACCAAGAGACCCAGTACTTC. Translating it yields CASSLGGYQETQYF.

The J gene is TRBJ2-2, the V gene TRBV29-1, with TRBD2 identical over 9 bases. CDR1 and CDR2 from the germline V gene are SQVTM and ANQGSEA. The CDR3 length is 14 residues. V shed 4 bases, J shed 6 bases, and the junction held 6 bases outside the gene matches. The CDR3: CSVVASGMAGELFF. CDR3 nucleotides: TGCAGCGTTGTGGCTAGCGGGATGGCCGGGGAGCTGTTTTTT.

The chain couples TRBV19 to TRBJ1-6, with D perhaps TRBD1 (5 bases). V dropped 4 bases and J dropped 6 bases, with 16 bases sitting between them. This CDR3 contains 16 residues. Germline V CDR1 and CDR2: LNHDA, SQIVND (reference sequence). The CDR3 coding sequence is TGTGCCAGTAGTACAACACACAACGGGGGTAATTCACCCCTCCACTTT. Protein sequence: CASSTTHNGGNSPLHF.

The chain uses TRBV7-3 and TRBJ2-1; tentatively, D is TRBD2 (5 bases). Germline-derived CDR1 and CDR2 are SGHTA and FQGTGA. The CDR3 runs to 14 residues. The V and J ends lost 0 bases and 6 bases respectively, with 9 bases between them. CDR3 bases: TGTGCCAGCAGCTTAACTAGCGAAGGCAATGAGCAGTTCTTC. It translates to CASSLTSEGNEQFF.

The chain's CDR3 is CASTERVGGRTDTQYF. CDR3 bases: TGTGCCAGCACCGAAAGGGTCGGGGGGCGCACAGATACGCAGTATTTT. The chain couples TRBV7-3 to TRBJ2-3; D perhaps matches TRBD2 (7 bases). V lost 7 bases and J 1 base, leaving 18 bases between the germline ends. Germline loops: CDR1 SGHTA, CDR2 FQGTGA. This CDR3 is built from 16 residues.

The chain is built from TRBV5-1 and TRBJ2-1, with 16 bases matching TRBD2. Unmatched junction bases numbered 10, after V lost 6 bases and J lost 4 bases. CDR3 size: 18 residues. Germline loops: CDR1 SGHRS, CDR2 YFSETQ. The CDR3 protein is CASTPGLAGGPSYNEQFF. The CDR3, as DNA: TGCGCCAGCACCCCGGGACTAGCGGGGGGGCCGAGTTACAATGAGCAGTTCTTC.

V gene TRBV21-1 combines with J gene TRBJ2-2; the table names TRBD2, a call not compared with the DNA. TRBV21-1 is a documented pseudogene. This CDR3 comprises 13 residues. In nucleotides, the CDR3 is TGTGCCAGCAACCCGGCGGGGGTCGGGGAGCTGTTTTTT. This codes for CASNPAGVGELFF.

The CDR3 protein is CASSLDQGAGYGYTF. The CDR3 nucleotides are TGTGCCAGCAGCTTAGATCAGGGGGCTGGCTATGGCTACACCTTC. This chain links TRBV11-2 with TRBJ1-2, with 8 bases identical to TRBD1. The length of the CDR3 is 15 residues. The germline V gene encodes CDR1 SGHAT and CDR2 FQNNGV. Trimming removed 0 bases from V and 4 bases from J; junction bases left unmatched: 4. Full variable domain (outside the CDR3, taken from reference TRBV11-2 and TRBJ1-2): EAGVAQSPRYKIIEKRQSVAFWCNPISGHATLYWYQQILGQGPKLLIQFQNNGVVDDSQLPKDRFSAERLKGVDSTLKIQPAKLEDSAVYLCASSLDQGAGYGYTFGSGTRLTVV.

The chain joins TRBV10-3 to TRBJ2-3; 8 bases map to TRBD2. CDR1 ENHRY and CDR2 SYGVKD come from the germline V gene. The CDR3 extends over 15 amino acids. V lost 4 bases to trimming and J lost 3 bases; unmatched junction nucleotides: 6. The DNA for the CDR3 is TGTGCCATCAGTGGCAGCCGGGGGGGAACAGATACGCAGTATTTT. Protein product: CAISGSRGGTDTQYF.

The gene calls are TRBV5-1 and TRBJ2-5; TRBD2 agrees at 8 bases. V lost 5 bases to trimming and J lost 3 bases; unmatched junction nucleotides: 3. The length of the CDR3 is 13 residues. Germline V gene data show CDR1 as SGHRS and CDR2 as YFSETQ. CDR3 protein: CASRSGGEETQYF. CDR3 in DNA: TGCGCCAGCAGGAGCGGGGGCGAAGAGACCCAGTACTTC.

The chain carries TRBV5-6 and TRBJ2-7, with D tentatively TRBD2 (6 bases). The germline V gene encodes CDR1 SGHDT and CDR2 YYEEEE. This CDR3 spans 13 amino acids. Trimming removed 0 bases at V and 3 bases at J, with 7 bases between. The CDR3 sequence: CASSLGGDYEQYF. Written as DNA, the CDR3 is TGTGCCAGCAGCTTGGGCGGGGACTACGAGCAGTACTTC.

This chain uses TRBV11-3 with TRBJ2-7; tentative D call: TRBD2 (5 bases). Germline V CDR1 and CDR2: SGHNT, YENEEA. CDR3 length equals 14 residues. Trimming pared 7 bases from V and 3 bases from J, leaving 16 bases between. The CDR3 coding sequence is TGTGCCAGCATCCGCCGCGGGTCTATCTACGAGCAGTACTTC. It codes for CASIRRGSIYEQYF.

V is TRBV12-5 and J is TRBJ2-3; D might be TRBD1 (6 bases). Trimming cost V 5 bases and J 2 bases, with 23 bases left between them. Germline-derived CDR1 and CDR2 are LGHNT and FRNRAP. There are 18 residues in the CDR3. The CDR3 DNA is TGTGCTAGTGGTCCGATTTCCCGGGACACCCCTATCACAGATACGCAGTATTTT. Amino acids: CASGPISRDTPITDTQYF.

This rearrangement joins TRBV5-6 to TRBJ2-3; 10 bases map to TRBD1. This CDR3 is 15 amino acids long. Unmatched junction bases numbered 4, after V lost 0 bases and J lost 6 bases. Germline CDR1 SGHDT, CDR2 YYEEEE. In DNA, the CDR3 is TGTGCCAGCAGCTTGGTGGACAGGGGGTGGGATACGCAGTATTTT. Translation gives CASSLVDRGWDTQYF.

This CDR3 is CASSHYSGSGYEQYF. Here the CDR3 DNA reads TGTGCCAGCAGCCACTATAGCGGGAGTGGTTACGAGCAGTACTTC. The chain uses TRBV5-8 and TRBJ2-7; 9 bases fit TRBD2. Germline V gene lookup returns CDR1 SGHTS and CDR2 YDEGEE. CDR3 length equals 15 residues. Trimming cost V 4 bases and J 4 bases; bases outside gene matches: 9.

This chain joins TRBV6-1 and TRBJ2-7; TRBD2 matches 14 bases. Germline CDR1 MNHNS, CDR2 SASEGT. This CDR3 is 15 amino acids long. Trimming at V came to 5 bases and at J to 5 bases, leaving 5 bases not matched to a gene. For the CDR3, the DNA is TGTGCCAGCAGTTTGACTAGCGGGGGGGCCCACGAGCAGTACGTC. The encoded protein is CASSLTSGGAHEQYV.

This sequence joins TRBV4-1 and TRBJ2-3; possibly TRBD2 for D (6 bases). Germline V gene sequence: CDR1 MGHRA, CDR2 YSYEKL. The CDR3 is made up of 15 amino acids. The V gene lost 1 base and the J gene lost 1 base, with 9 bases spanning the gap. CDR3 DNA sequence: TGCGCCAGCAGCCAAGGAGGGGAGGGCACAGATACGCAGTATTTT. Its protein is CASSQGGEGTDTQYF.

The V gene is TRBV5-1, the J gene TRBJ2-2; D is undetermined. The germline V gene encodes CDR1 SGHRS and CDR2 YFSETQ. This CDR3 region has 16 residues. Between the trimmed V and J ends, which lost 4 bases and 3 bases, there was a span of 16 bases. The CDR3 coding sequence is TGCGCCAGCAGCCTGGAGAGATCTCCTGACACCGGGGAGCTGTTTTTT. Translating it yields CASSLERSPDTGELFF.

The gene calls are TRBV6-5 and TRBJ1-1; D perhaps matches TRBD1 (5 bases). Germline assignment: CDR1 MNHEY and CDR2 SVGAGI. Trimming took 0 bases from V and 5 from J, leaving 10 bases between them. The CDR3 is 14 amino acids. CDR3: CASSYSNRGTEAFF. CDR3 coding DNA: TGTGCCAGCAGTTACTCGAATCGGGGGACTGAAGCTTTCTTT.

This chain uses TRBV28 with TRBJ2-2; 9 nucleotides match TRBD1. Germline assignment: CDR1 MDHEN and CDR2 SYDVKM. V lost 6 bases to trimming and J lost 5 bases; unmatched junction nucleotides: 10. The CDR3 is made up of 16 amino acids. The CDR3 reads CASSQTGQGVTGELFF. The DNA of the CDR3 is TGTGCCAGCAGCCAAACGGGACAGGGAGTAACCGGGGAGCTGTTTTTT.

The chain combines TRBV5-6 with TRBJ1-2; D unclear. V lost 0 bases, J lost 0 bases, and 6 bases lay in between. Germline CDR1 and CDR2: SGHDT and YYEEEE. CDR3 length: 14 amino acids. The CDR3 DNA sequence: TGTGCCAGCAGCTTGGCTGCGGCTAACTATGGCTACACCTTC. This sequence encodes CASSLAAANYGYTF.

The rearrangement joins TRBV28 to TRBJ1-1; D is ambiguous. This CDR3 is 13 amino acids long. Trimming shortened V by 10 bases and J by 1 base, and 13 bases separated the two germline ends. Germline values: CDR1 MDHEN, CDR2 SYDVKM. This CDR3 is CAITSAGNTEAFF. The CDR3 DNA reads as TGTGCCATCACATCGGCGGGGAACACTGAAGCTTTCTTT.

The rearrangement links TRBV2 to TRBJ1-1; no clear D. The CDR3 extends over 13 amino acids. The germline V and J ends were trimmed by 8 bases and 0 bases, with 10 bases remaining between them. Germline V gives CDR1 SNHLY, CDR2 FYNNEI. The CDR3 region is CASEEELNTEAFF. The DNA for the CDR3 is TGTGCCAGCGAGGAGGAACTGAACACTGAAGCTTTCTTT.